In its sample, the clone carrying this TCR beta chain was seen many times. This sample was taken from a study of neurological immune-mediated disorders. MiXCR was run by TCRdb on the 5' RACE reads, yielding one entry per CDR3 protein. The profile shows about 70,000 distinct CDR3 sequences, around 5% of them singletons. Input material: PBMCs. The sequence derives from a woman aged 70-85 years with multiple sclerosis.

The CDR3 here is CASGRARGQRETQYF. DNA for the CDR3: TGTGCCAGCGGACGGGCCCGAGGACAAAGAGAGACCCAGTACTTC. The chain couples TRBV28 to TRBJ2-5; maybe TRBD1 (5 bases). This CDR3 is 15 amino acids long. V was shortened by 8 bases and J by 4 bases, with 20 bases between the two germline ends. CDR1 and CDR2 from the germline V gene are MDHEN and SYDVKM.